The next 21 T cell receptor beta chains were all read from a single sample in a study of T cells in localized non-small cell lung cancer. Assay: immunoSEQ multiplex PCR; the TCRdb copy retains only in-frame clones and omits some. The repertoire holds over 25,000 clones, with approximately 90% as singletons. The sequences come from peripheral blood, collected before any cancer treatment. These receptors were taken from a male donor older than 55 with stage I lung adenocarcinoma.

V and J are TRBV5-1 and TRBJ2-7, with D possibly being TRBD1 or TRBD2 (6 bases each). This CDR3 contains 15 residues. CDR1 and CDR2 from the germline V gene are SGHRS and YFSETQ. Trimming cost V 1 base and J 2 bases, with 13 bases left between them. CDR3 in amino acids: CASSLSVGGPYEQYF. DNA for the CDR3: TGCGCCAGCAGCTTGAGCGTGGGGGGCCCCTACGAGCAGTACTTC.

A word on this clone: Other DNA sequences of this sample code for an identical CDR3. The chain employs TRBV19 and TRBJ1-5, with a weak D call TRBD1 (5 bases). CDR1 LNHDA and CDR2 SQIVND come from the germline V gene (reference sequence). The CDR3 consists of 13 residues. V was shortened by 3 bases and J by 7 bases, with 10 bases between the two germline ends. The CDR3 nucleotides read TGTGCCAGTAGTATCCAGGGCAGACAGCCCCAGCATTTT. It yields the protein CASSIQGRQPQHF.

The CDR3 DNA reads as TGCGCCAGCAGCTCGCAGGGCGTGAGCCCTGATTCGAACACTGAAGCTTTCTTT. It yields the protein CASSSQGVSPDSNTEAFF. The V call is TRBV5-1, the J call TRBJ1-1; possibly TRBD1 for D (5 bases). The CDR3 runs to 18 residues. Trimming took off 3 bases at V and 1 base at J, with 22 bases between the two ends. Germline V gene lookup returns CDR1 SGHRS and CDR2 YFSETQ.

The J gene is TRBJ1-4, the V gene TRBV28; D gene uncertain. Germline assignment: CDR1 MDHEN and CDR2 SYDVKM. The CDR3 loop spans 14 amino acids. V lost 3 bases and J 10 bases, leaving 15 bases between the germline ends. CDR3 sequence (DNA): TGTGCCAGCAGTTTGTCCGCGTCCCACGGAAAACTGTTTTTT. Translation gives CASSLSASHGKLFF.

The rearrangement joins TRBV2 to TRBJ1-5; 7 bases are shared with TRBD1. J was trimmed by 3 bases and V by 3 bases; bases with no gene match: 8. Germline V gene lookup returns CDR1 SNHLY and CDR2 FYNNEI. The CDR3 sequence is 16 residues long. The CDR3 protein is CASSEGQGVTNQPQHF. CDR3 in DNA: TGTGCCAGCAGTGAGGGGCAGGGGGTTACCAATCAGCCCCAGCATTTT.

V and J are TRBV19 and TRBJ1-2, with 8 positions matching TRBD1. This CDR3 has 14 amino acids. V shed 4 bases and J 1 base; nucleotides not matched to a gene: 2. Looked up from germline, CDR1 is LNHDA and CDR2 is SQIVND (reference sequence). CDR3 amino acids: CASSSTGGNYGYTF. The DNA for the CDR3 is TGTGCCAGTAGTAGTACAGGGGGTAACTATGGCTACACCTTC.

CDR3 DNA sequence: TGTGCCAGCAGTTTCTCCAGGGGGCCCAGGGAGACCCAGTACTTC. This sequence encodes CASSFSRGPRETQYF. The chain links TRBV28 to TRBJ2-5, with 8 bases aligning to TRBD1. With V trimmed by 3 bases and J by 5 bases, 8 bases remained unmatched. CDR3 length: 15 amino acids. The germline V gene has CDR1 MDHEN and CDR2 SYDVKM.

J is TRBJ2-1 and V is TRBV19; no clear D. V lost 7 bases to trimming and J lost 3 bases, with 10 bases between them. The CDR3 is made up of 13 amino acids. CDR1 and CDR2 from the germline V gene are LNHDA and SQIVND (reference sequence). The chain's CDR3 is CASKSGFYNEQFF. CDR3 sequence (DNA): TGTGCCAGTAAATCGGGCTTCTACAATGAGCAGTTCTTC.

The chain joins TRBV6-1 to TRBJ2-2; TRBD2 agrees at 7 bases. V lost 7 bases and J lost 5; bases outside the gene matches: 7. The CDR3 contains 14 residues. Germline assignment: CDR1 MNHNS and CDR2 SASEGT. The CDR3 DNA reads TGTGCCAGCACCGGCAGCGGGGCAACCGGGGAGCTGTTTTTT. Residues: CASTGSGATGELFF.

CDR3: CASSWGAGGAGRELFF. The CDR3 DNA reads TGTGCCAGCAGCTGGGGGGCCGGGGGGGCAGGCCGGGAGCTGTTTTTT. This sequence joins TRBV5-4 and TRBJ2-2; 8 nucleotides match TRBD2. Germline V gives CDR1 SGHNT, CDR2 YYREEE (reference sequence). This CDR3 is 16 amino acids long. The V segment lost 3 bases and the J segment 9 bases; nucleotides outside the gene matches: 13. Using reference TRBV5-4 and TRBJ2-2 for the parts outside the CDR3, the full variable domain is ETGVTQSPTHLIKTRGQQVTLRCSSQSGHNTVSWYQQALGQGPQFIFQYYREEENGRGNFPPRFSGLQFPNYSSELNVNALELDDSALYLCASSWGAGGAGRELFFGEGSRLTVL.

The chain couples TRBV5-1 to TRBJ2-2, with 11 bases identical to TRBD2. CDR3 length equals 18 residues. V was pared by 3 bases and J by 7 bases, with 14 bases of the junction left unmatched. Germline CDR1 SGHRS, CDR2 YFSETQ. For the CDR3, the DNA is TGCGCCAGCAGCTCGGAGGGACTAGCGGAGTACCGGAGCGGGGAGCTGTTTTTT. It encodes CASSSEGLAEYRSGELFF. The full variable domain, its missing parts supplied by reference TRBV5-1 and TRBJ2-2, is KAGVTQTPRYLIKTRGQQVTLSCSPISGHRSVSWYQQTPGQGLQFLFEYFSETQRNKGNFPGRFSGRQFSNSRSEMNVSTLELGDSALYLCASSSEGLAEYRSGELFFGEGSRLTVL.

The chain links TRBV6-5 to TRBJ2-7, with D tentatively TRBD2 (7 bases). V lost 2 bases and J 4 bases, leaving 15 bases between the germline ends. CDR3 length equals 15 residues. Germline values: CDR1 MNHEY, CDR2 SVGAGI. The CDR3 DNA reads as TGTGCCAGCAGTTACGGCGGGGGCGAGCAATACGAGCAGTACTTC. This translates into CASSYGGGEQYEQYF.

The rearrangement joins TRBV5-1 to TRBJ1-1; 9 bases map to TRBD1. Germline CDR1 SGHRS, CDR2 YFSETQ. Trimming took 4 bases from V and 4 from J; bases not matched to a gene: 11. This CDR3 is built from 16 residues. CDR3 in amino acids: CASSDGRQGVGTEAFF. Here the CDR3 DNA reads TGCGCCAGCAGCGATGGCCGACAGGGGGTAGGCACTGAAGCTTTCTTT.

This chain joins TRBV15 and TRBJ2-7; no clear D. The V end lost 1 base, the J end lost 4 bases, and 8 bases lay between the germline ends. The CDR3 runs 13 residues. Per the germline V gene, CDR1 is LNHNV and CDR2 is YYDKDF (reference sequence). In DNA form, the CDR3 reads TGTGCCACCAGCAGAGCCAACAATTACGAGCAGTACTTC. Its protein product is CATSRANNYEQYF.

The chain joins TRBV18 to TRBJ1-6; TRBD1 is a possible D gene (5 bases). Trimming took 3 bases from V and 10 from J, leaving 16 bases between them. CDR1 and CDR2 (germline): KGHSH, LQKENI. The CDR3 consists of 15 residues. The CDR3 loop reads CASSPTSGVGSPLHF. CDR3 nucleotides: TGTGCCAGCTCACCGACGTCGGGGGTCGGCTCACCCCTCCACTTT.

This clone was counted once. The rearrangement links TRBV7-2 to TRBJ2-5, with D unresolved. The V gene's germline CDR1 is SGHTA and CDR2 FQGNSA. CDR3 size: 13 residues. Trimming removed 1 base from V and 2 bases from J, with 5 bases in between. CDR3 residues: CASSLGEQETQYF. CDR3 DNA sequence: TGTGCCAGCAGCTTAGGAGAACAAGAGACCCAGTACTTC.

Written as DNA, the CDR3 is TGTGCCACCAGCAGGGACAGGGATAACTATGGCTACACCTTC. It codes for CATSRDRDNYGYTF. This chain links TRBV15 with TRBJ1-2, with 8 bases that match TRBD1. Trimming took 3 bases from V and 1 from J; bases not matched to a gene: 1. The CDR3 spans 14 residues. The germline V gene encodes CDR1 LNHNV and CDR2 YYDKDF (reference sequence).

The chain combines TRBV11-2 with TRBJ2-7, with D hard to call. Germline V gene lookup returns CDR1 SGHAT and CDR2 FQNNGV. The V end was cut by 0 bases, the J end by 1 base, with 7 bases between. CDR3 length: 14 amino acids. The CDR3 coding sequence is TGTGCCAGCAGCTTAGATTCGTTTTCCTACGAGCAGTACTTC. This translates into CASSLDSFSYEQYF. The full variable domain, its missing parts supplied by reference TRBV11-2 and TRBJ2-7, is EAGVAQSPRYKIIEKRQSVAFWCNPISGHATLYWYQQILGQGPKLLIQFQNNGVVDDSQLPKDRFSAERLKGVDSTLKIQPAKLEDSAVYLCASSLDSFSYEQYFGPGTRLTVT.

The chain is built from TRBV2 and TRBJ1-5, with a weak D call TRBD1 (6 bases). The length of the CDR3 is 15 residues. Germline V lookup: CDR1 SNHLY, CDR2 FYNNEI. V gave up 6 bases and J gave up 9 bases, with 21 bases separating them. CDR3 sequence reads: CASSDVDSLVLPQHF. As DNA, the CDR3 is TGTGCCAGCAGCGACGTGGACAGTTTAGTTTTGCCCCAGCATTTT.

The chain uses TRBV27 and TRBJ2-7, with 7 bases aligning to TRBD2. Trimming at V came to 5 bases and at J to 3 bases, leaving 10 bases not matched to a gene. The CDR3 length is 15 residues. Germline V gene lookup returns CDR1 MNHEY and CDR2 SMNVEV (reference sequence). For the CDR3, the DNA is TGTGCCAGCAGTGACAGACTAGCTGGGATCTACGAGCAGTACTTC. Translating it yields CASSDRLAGIYEQYF.

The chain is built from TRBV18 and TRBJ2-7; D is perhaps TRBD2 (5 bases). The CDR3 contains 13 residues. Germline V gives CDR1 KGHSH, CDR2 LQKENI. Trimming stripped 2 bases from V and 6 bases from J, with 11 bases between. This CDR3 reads CASSPTTGSEQYF. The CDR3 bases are TGTGCCAGCTCACCAACGACGGGAAGCGAGCAGTACTTC. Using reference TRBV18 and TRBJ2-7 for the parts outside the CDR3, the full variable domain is NAGVMQNPRHLVRRRGQEARLRCSPMKGHSHVYWYRQLPEEGLKFMVYLQKENIIDESGMPKERFSAEFPKEGPSILRIQQVVRGDSAAYFCASSPTTGSEQYFGPGTRLTVT.